This T cell receptor (beta chain) was identified during a study of blood T cell repertoires in COVID-19. How the authors handled the data: Nucleated cell number was recorded as an estimate derived from reference gene primer amplification. The repertoire was sequenced with immunoSEQ multiplex PCR; TCRdb's copy has only in-frame clones and lacks some. The DNA gave D and trimming, while V, J and clone size come from that table. This sample has tens of thousands of clones, with approximately 80% found just once. Between the trimmed V and J ends, which lost 6 bases and 4 bases, there was a span of 14 bases. The CDR3 extends over 14 amino acids. The V gene's germline CDR1 is SGHAT and CDR2 FQDESV (reference sequence).

The clonotype comes from an older man with acute or convalescent COVID-19. Sequencing was performed on peripheral blood. This rearrangement joins TRBV11-1 to TRBJ2-3, with D possibly TRBD2 on 6 matching bases. The DNA of the CDR3 is TGTGCCAGCAGAAGTAGCACGGGGGCAGATACGCAGTATTTT. Its translation is CASRSSTGADTQYF. The full variable domain, its missing parts supplied by reference TRBV11-1 and TRBJ2-3, is EAEVAQSPRYKITEKSQAVAFWCDPISGHATLYWYRQILGQGPELLVQFQDESVVDDSQLPKDRFSAERLKGVDSTLKIQPAELGDSAMYLCASRSSTGADTQYFGPGTRLTVL.